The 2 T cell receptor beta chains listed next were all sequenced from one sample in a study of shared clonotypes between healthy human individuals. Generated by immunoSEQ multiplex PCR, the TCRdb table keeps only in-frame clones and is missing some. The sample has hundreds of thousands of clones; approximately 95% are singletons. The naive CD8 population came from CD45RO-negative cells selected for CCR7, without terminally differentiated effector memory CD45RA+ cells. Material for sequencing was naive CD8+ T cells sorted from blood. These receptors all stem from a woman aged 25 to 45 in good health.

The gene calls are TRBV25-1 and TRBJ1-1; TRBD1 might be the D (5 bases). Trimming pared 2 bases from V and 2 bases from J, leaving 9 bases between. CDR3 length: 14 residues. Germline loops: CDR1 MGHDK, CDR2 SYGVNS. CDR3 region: CASSEGQGNTEAFF. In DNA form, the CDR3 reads TGTGCCAGCAGTGAAGGGCAGGGAAACACTGAAGCTTTCTTT.

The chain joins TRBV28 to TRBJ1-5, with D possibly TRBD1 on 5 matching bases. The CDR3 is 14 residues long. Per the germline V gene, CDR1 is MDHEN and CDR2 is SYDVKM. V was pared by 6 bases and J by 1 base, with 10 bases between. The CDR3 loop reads CASRDGGSNQPQHF. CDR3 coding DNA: TGTGCCAGCAGAGATGGGGGGAGCAATCAGCCCCAGCATTTT.